Reported below is one T cell receptor beta chain. This sample stems from a study of cytomegalovirus exposure and HLA in healthy donors. Germline CDR1 GTSNPN, CDR2 SVGIG (reference sequence). Unmatched junction bases numbered 6, after V lost 2 bases and J lost 6 bases. The CDR3 consists of 13 residues. The PCR was carried out with 60 Vbeta primers and 13 Jbeta primers. The method was immunoSEQ multiplex PCR; TCRdb's version includes in-frame clones alone and lacks a portion of them. This sample has around 160,000 clones, with about 65% found just once. The sequence derives from a woman younger than 30 in good health and CMV-seropositive. The gene calls are TRBV30 and TRBJ2-7, with 8 bases matching TRBD1. The source material was PBMCs. DNA of the CDR3: TGTGCCTGGAGTATCCAGGGGGCGCGCGAGCAGTACTTC. As protein: CAWSIQGAREQYF.